The text below deals with one T cell receptor (beta chain). Its antigen remains unidentified. The CDR3 contains 15 residues. V gave up 1 base and J gave up 9 bases; unmatched junction bases: 8. CDR1 is DFQATT, CDR2 SNEGSKA, per germline (reference sequence). A sample-barcoded 5' primer and a J-beta primer mix were used in a second PCR of roughly 7 to 11 cycles. TCRdb fed the 5' RACE reads into MiXCR, producing one record per CDR3 protein. The table has around 1,900,000 distinct CDR3 sequences, approximately 40% seen once. The data originate from a study of blood T cells in healthy people across ages. General study findings and limits: It was found that TCR beta diversity correlated strongly with the percentage of naive T cells. Significant beta diversity loss was already apparent by age around 40, declining roughly linearly.

The chain joins TRBV20-1 to TRBJ2-5; 13 bases agree with TRBD2. Sequenced sample: blood. The receptor was derived from a human donor in good health. The CDR3 sequence is CSARGLAGGPKAQYF. The CDR3 DNA is TGCAGTGCTAGAGGACTAGCGGGGGGTCCTAAGGCCCAGTACTTC.